The sample holds a few counts of the clone carrying this T cell receptor beta chain. What it recognizes is unknown. Treatment described: skin biopsy from PPD injection site in Mantoux-positive individual. The library had UMIs added by 3' ligation of an oligonucleotide to TCR cDNA. The CDR3 is 16 amino acids. Germline CDR1 and CDR2: LGHNA and YNFKEQ. The V end lost 1 base, the J end lost 8 bases, and 18 bases lay between the germline ends. The SP2 primer and nested alpha and beta constant region primers amplified ligated cDNA in four rounds. Reverse transcription of blood and skin TCR RNA was primed at alpha and beta constant regions. Using its own MiXCR run on the UMI-ligation and nested PCR reads, TCRdb lists one record per CDR3 protein. The table shows 20,000 to 25,000 distinct CDR3 sequences, with 4.5% to 7% occurring only once. This entry is derived from a study of naive and memory T cell subsets. General study results and limits: The RNA method is potentially sensitive to activation and differentiation changes.

The sequencing here drew on skin, taken from a tuberculin skin test site. This sequence was found in an adult in good health. The chain combines TRBV4-2 with TRBJ2-4; a weak D match, TRBD2 (6 bases). The CDR3 DNA sequence: TGTGCCAGCAGCCAAGTAAAGGGTTCCGGGGGTGACATTCAGTACTTC. It specifies CASSQVKGSGGDIQYF.